A selection of T cell receptor beta chains follows, all from one sample in a study of regulatory T cells in long-lasting Graves disease. TCRdb called the multiplex PCR reads again in MiXCR, with one record for every CDR3 protein. The sample holds 420,000 or so distinct CDR3 sequences, approximately 16% seen once. Separately, the same data were catalogued under a study of T cells in Graves' hyperthyroidism and ophthalmopathy.

Sequencing was performed on peripheral blood mononuclear cells (PBMCs), taken at new diagnosis, from a patient treated with antithyroid drugs. The receptors were sampled from a young woman with Graves disease. Both conserved end residues are part of each CDR3. The D gene is left open where the match is weak. The size entry is marked missing in some rows and otherwise reads once, few, many or a size class.

clone size,D gene,J gene,V gene,CDR3 protein,CDR3 DNA
few,TRBD1,TRBJ1-3,TRBV6-2/TRBV6-3,CASSSWTGSSGNTIYF,TGTGCCAGCAGTTCCTGGACAGGGAGCTCTGGAAACACCATATATTTT
many,TRBD2,TRBJ2-1,TRBV7-3,CASSWTSGGYNEQFF,TGTGCCAGCAGCTGGACTAGCGGAGGTTACAATGAGCAGTTCTTC
many,.,TRBJ1-1,TRBV30,CAWSVLTGEEAFF,TGTGCCTGGAGTGTATTAACAGGAGAGGAAGCTTTCTTT
many,TRBD2,TRBJ2-7,TRBV29-1,CSVDGTSGRSYEQYF,TGCAGCGTCGATGGGACTAGCGGGAGATCCTACGAGCAGTACTTC
.,TRBD2,TRBJ2-1,TRBV25-1,CASSDLLAGGLDEQFF,TGTGCCAGCAGTGACCTGCTAGCGGGAGGGCTGGATGAGCAGTTCTTC
.,.,TRBJ2-1,TRBV7-9,CASSDIPGSYNEQFF,TGTGCCAGCAGCGATATTCCTGGCTCCTACAATGAGCAGTTCTTC
many,TRBD2,TRBJ2-1,TRBV4-2,CASSQDEAGGRYNEQFF,TGTGCCAGCAGCCAAGACGAAGCGGGAGGGCGTTACAATGAGCAGTTCTTC
many,.,TRBJ1-1,TRBV5-1,CASSLEGLGNTEAFF,TGCGCCAGCAGCTTGGAAGGACTGGGGAACACTGAAGCTTTCTTT
.,.,TRBJ1-5,TRBV10-2,CASSEVGGYSQPQHF,TGCGCCAGCAGTGAGGTAGGGGGGTATAGTCAGCCCCAGCATTTT
.,.,TRBJ2-3,TRBV7-8,CASSLDLTSTDTQYF,TGTGCCAGCAGCTTAGATCTAACTAGCACAGATACGCAGTATTTT
many,TRBD1,TRBJ1-2,TRBV2,CASTRGRVITGGGHGYTF,TGTGCCAGCACCCGGGGGAGGGTCATTACAGGGGGTGGTCATGGCTACACCTTC
many,TRBD1,TRBJ2-1,TRBV6-2/TRBV6-3,CASRPGTELYNEQFF,TGTGCCAGCAGACCCGGGACAGAGCTATACAATGAGCAGTTCTTC
.,.,TRBJ2-1,TRBV3-1,CASSQADEQFF,TGTGCCAGCAGCCAAGCTGATGAGCAGTTCTTC
few,TRBD1,TRBJ2-2,TRBV20-1,CSGVDRGRAGELFF,TGCAGTGGAGTGGACAGGGGGCGGGCCGGGGAGCTGTTTTTT
few,.,TRBJ2-1,TRBV6-1,CASRIEQFF,TGTGCCAGCAGAATTGAGCAGTTCTTC
many,TRBD1,TRBJ1-4,TRBV28,CASSLGGQGSEKLFF,TGTGCCAGCAGTTTAGGAGGACAGGGGAGTGAAAAACTGTTTTTT
many,.,TRBJ2-1,TRBV12-3/TRBV12-4,CASSTPDLYHNEQFF,TGTGCCAGCAGTACCCCGGATCTCTACCACAATGAGCAGTTCTTC
many,TRBD2,TRBJ2-7,TRBV12-3/TRBV12-4,CASSPYSGRASAYEQYF,TGTGCCAGCAGTCCCTATAGCGGGAGGGCCTCAGCCTACGAGCAGTACTTC
many,TRBD2,TRBJ2-7,TRBV27,CASSYKREIPEQYF,TGTGCCAGCAGTTATAAGCGGGAGATCCCCGAGCAGTACTTC
few,TRBD1,TRBJ2-7,TRBV20-1,CSASPVDRATYEQYF,TGCAGCGCGTCGCCTGTCGACAGGGCCACCTACGAGCAGTACTTC
many,.,TRBJ2-7,TRBV28,CASRLHGREQYF,TGTGCCAGCAGACTTCACGGGCGGGAGCAGTACTTC
.,.,TRBJ2-7,TRBV30,CAWSVGGVIYEQYF,TGTGCCTGGAGTGTCGGGGGAGTTATCTACGAGCAGTACTTC
.,.,TRBJ1-1,TRBV12-3/TRBV12-4,CASSLSARGAEAFF,TGTGCCAGCAGTTTATCAGCGAGAGGGGCTGAAGCTTTCTTT
.,TRBD2,TRBJ2-1,TRBV12-5,CASGPGTSGRAGGEQFF,TGTGCTAGTGGCCCCGGGACTAGCGGGAGGGCCGGGGGTGAGCAGTTCTTC
few,.,TRBJ1-1,TRBV20-1,CSARVRAGTEAFF,TGCAGTGCTAGAGTGAGGGCTGGGACTGAAGCTTTCTTT
.,.,TRBJ1-5,TRBV4-1,CASSQENQGNHQPQHF,TGCGCCAGCAGCCAAGAAAATCAGGGAAACCATCAGCCCCAGCATTTT
.,TRBD2,TRBJ2-7,TRBV28,CASSPGTNGRQYEQYF,TGTGCCAGCAGTCCCGGGACTAACGGGAGGCAATACGAGCAGTACTTC
many,.,TRBJ2-7,TRBV30,CAWSVGVYEQYF,TGTGCCTGGAGTGTAGGGGTCTACGAGCAGTACTTC
.,TRBD2,TRBJ2-3,TRBV5-1,CASSLAVSVAGPHTQYF,TGCGCCAGCAGCTTGGCCGTGTCAGTAGCGGGACCTCATACGCAGTATTTT
many,TRBD2,TRBJ2-3,TRBV28,CASSFLAATDTQYF,TGTGCCAGCAGTTTTCTAGCGGCCACAGATACGCAGTATTTT
many,.,TRBJ2-7,TRBV29-1,CSVVYRSYEQYF,TGCAGCGTTGTCTACAGGAGTTACGAGCAGTACTTC
many,TRBD2,TRBJ2-4,TRBV28,CASSSRASGIAKNIQYF,TGTGCCAGCAGTTCTCGGGCTAGCGGGATAGCCAAAAACATTCAGTACTTC
few,.,TRBJ1-2,TRBV5-1,CASRGEKRPGGYTF,TGCGCCAGCAGGGGGGAGAAACGCCCGGGCGGCTACACCTTC